This T cell receptor beta chain was captured in a study of blood T cell repertoires in COVID-19. Study at large: COVID-19 samples from acute and convalescent phases originated in the United States, Italy and Spain. The cDNA or gDNA used as material had been derived from T cells, B-cell-depleted T cells, or PBMCs.

Sequencing used immunoSEQ multiplex PCR; TCRdb keeps in-frame clones, though not all of them. The sample includes about 260,000 clones, around nine tenths seen only once; the top ten take nearly 2%. Sequences were obtained from peripheral blood. This sequence originates from a man under 40 with active or convalescent COVID-19.

The CDR3 DNA reads TGTGCCAGCAGCCGGGACAGTCGGGATGCTTTCTTT. Protein product: CASSRDSRDAFF. The chain couples TRBV12-3 or TRBV12-4 to TRBJ1-1; 7 nucleotides match TRBD1. The J segment lost 11 bases and the V segment lost 6 bases, leaving 9 bases of the junction unmatched. The CDR3 spans 12 residues.